This TCR beta chain came from a study of blood T cell repertoires in COVID-19. Background on the study: The cDNA or gDNA used as material had been derived from T cells, B-cell-depleted T cells, or PBMCs.

The CDR3 contains 15 residues. V lost 3 bases, J lost 7 bases, and 7 bases stayed unmatched. Germline lookup yields CDR1 ENHRY and CDR2 SYGVKD. Seattle patients were enrolled while actively infected and followed longitudinally. The table came from immunoSEQ multiplex PCR; TCRdb's copy has only in-frame clones and leaves some out. Altogether approximately 350,000 clones are present, approximately 86% being singletons, with the ten largest covering about 7.6%. The specimen was peripheral blood. The J gene is TRBJ1-5, the V gene TRBV10-3; 9 bases agree with TRBD1. The clonotype originates from a woman aged 55-69 years with COVID-19, enrolled during active disease. For the CDR3, the DNA is TGTGCCATCAGTGAATCCGGGACAGGGTACCAGCCCCAGCATTTT. Residues: CAISESGTGYQPQHF.